The 5 T cell receptor beta chains presented below share a single source sample, sequenced in a study of T-cell memory formation after mild COVID-19. TCRdb itself ran the 5' RACE reads through MiXCR, one entry per CDR3 protein. The sample has more than 350,000 distinct CDR3 sequences; about 21% are singletons. Sequenced input: PBMCs or a T cell subset sorted from them (not recorded which). The receptors shown here come from an adult woman who had mild COVID-19 (a few samples of this study predate the infection). Cell type and time point are not known.

This clonotype came up a few times. The chain joins TRBV2 to TRBJ2-1; 7 bases fit TRBD2. The germline gives CDR1 SNHLY, CDR2 FYNNEI. The ends lost 5 bases at V and 0 bases at J; junction bases unmatched: 4. This CDR3 region has 15 residues. The CDR3 sequence is CASSKLASSYNEQFF. The CDR3 nucleotides are TGTGCCAGCAGTAAACTAGCGAGCTCCTACAATGAGCAGTTCTTC.

The chain recombines TRBV29-1 with TRBJ2-1; D ambiguous. With 6 bases removed from V and 8 bases from J, the gap between germline ends came to 20 bases. Looked up from germline, CDR1 is SQVTM and CDR2 is ANQGSEA. This CDR3 region has 14 residues. The DNA of the CDR3 is TGCAGCGTACAACAGTCCCTCCAAGCTGATGAGCAGTTCTTC. Its translation is CSVQQSLQADEQFF.

This chain links TRBV12-3 or TRBV12-4 with TRBJ2-2, with 12 bases fitting TRBD2. The CDR3 loop spans 16 amino acids. J gave up 7 bases and V 6 bases, and 9 bases lay outside the gene matches. The CDR3 loop reads CASSPTSGRANGELFF. The CDR3 DNA follows: TGTGCCAGCAGCCCGACTAGCGGGAGAGCGAACGGGGAGCTGTTTTTT.

The chain has TRBV20-1 and TRBJ2-7, with D possibly TRBD2 on 5 matching bases. The V gene lost 3 bases and the J gene lost 3 bases, with 15 bases spanning the gap. The CDR3 is 14 residues long. Germline CDR1 is DFQATT and CDR2 is SNEGSKA (reference sequence). Here the CDR3 reads CSASSPGRNYEQYF. The CDR3 nucleotides are TGCAGTGCTAGTTCTCCGGGGAGAAACTACGAGCAGTACTTC.

A few counts support this clonotype. The chain carries TRBV12-3 or TRBV12-4 and TRBJ2-5, with no clear D. There are 13 residues in the CDR3. Trimming pared 6 bases from V and 7 bases from J, leaving 15 bases between. CDR3 DNA sequence: TGTGCCAGCAGCCTATACAGTGCAGGGACCCAGTACTTC. This codes for CASSLYSAGTQYF.